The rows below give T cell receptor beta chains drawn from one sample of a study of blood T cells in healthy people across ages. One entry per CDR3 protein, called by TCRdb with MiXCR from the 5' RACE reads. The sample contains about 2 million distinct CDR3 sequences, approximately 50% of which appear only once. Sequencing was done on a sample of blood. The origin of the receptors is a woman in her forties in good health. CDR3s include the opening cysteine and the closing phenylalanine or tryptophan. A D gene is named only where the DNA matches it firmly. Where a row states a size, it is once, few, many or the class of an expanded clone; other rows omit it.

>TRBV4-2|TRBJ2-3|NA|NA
CASSQDTSRFTDTQYF
TGTGCCAGCAGCCAAGATACTAGCAGATTCACAGATACGCAGTATTTT
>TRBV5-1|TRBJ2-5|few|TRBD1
CATTFTGGQETQYF
TGCGCCACGACATTTACAGGGGGACAAGAGACCCAGTACTTC
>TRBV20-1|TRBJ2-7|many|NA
CSARWGSYEQYF
TGCAGTGCTAGATGGGGTTCCTACGAGCAGTACTTC
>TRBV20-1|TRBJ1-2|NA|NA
CTGTDGYTF
TGCACCGGGACGGATGGCTACACCTTC
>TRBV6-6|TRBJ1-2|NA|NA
CASSYSSPNSYGYTF
TGTGCCAGCAGTTACTCGAGCCCAAATTCCTATGGCTACACCTTC
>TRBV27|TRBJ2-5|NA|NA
CASRAGSLYGETQYF
TGTGCCAGCAGGGCAGGGTCTCTATATGGAGAGACCCAGTACTTC
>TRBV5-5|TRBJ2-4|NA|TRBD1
CASSLEFPRTGGYIQYF
TGTGCCAGCAGCTTGGAGTTTCCAAGGACAGGGGGATACATTCAGTACTTC
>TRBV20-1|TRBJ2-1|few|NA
CSARDSKIVNEQFF
TGCAGTGCTAGGGACAGTAAGATTGTTAATGAGCAGTTCTTC
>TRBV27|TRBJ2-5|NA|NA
CAGSLSPGPQETQYF
TGTGCCGGCAGTTTGTCCCCGGGCCCCCAAGAGACCCAGTACTTC
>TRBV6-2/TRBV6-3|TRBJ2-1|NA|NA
CASSRPLNRVLIDNEQFF
TGTGCCAGCAGTCGACCCCTGAACAGGGTTCTGATTGACAATGAGCAGTTCTTC
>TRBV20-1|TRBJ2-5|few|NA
CSARDLLRYQETQYF
TGCAGTGCTAGAGACCTCCTAAGATACCAAGAGACCCAGTACTTC
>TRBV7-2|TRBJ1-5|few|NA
CASSSPQGFSNQPQHF
TGTGCCAGCAGCTCCCCCCAGGGCTTTAGCAATCAGCCCCAGCATTTT
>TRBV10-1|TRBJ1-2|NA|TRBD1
CASSDDRGEIYGYTF
TGCGCCAGCAGTGACGACAGGGGGGAGATATATGGCTACACCTTC
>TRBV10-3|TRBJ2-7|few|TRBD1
CAISPGQAYEQYF
TGTGCCATCAGCCCGGGACAGGCCTACGAGCAGTACTTC
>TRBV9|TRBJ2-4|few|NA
CASSVEGSGAKNIQYF
TGTGCCAGCAGCGTAGAGGGCAGTGGGGCCAAAAACATTCAGTACTTC
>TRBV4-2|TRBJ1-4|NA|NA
CASSQDVRGMGANEKLFF
TGTGCCAGCAGCCAAGATGTTAGGGGTATGGGCGCTAATGAAAAACTGTTTTTT
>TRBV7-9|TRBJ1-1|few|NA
CASSLREGGTEAFF
TGTGCCAGCAGCTTAAGGGAAGGCGGCACTGAAGCTTTCTTT
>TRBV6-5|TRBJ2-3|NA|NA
CASSSPTATQYF
TGTGCCAGCAGTTCTCCTACGGCTACGCAGTATTTT
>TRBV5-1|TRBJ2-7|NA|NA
CASSPGRVPSEQYF
TGCGCCAGCAGTCCGGGTCGGGTCCCTAGCGAGCAGTACTTC
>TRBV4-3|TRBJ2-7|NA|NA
CASSQAVGGEQYF
TGCGCCAGCAGCCAAGCTGTTGGGGGCGAGCAGTACTTC
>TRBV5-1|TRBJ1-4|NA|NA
CASSSETVSEKLFF
TGCGCCAGCAGCTCCGAAACTGTGAGTGAAAAACTGTTTTTT
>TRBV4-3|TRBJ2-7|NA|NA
CASSQDSWGVSSYNEQYF
TGCGCCAGCAGCCAAGATAGTTGGGGCGTTAGCTCCTACAATGAGCAGTACTTC